The 13 T cell receptor beta chains presented below share a single source sample, sequenced in a study of T cell clonotyping in hematopoietic cell transplantation. Libraries were prepared by immunoSEQ multiplex PCR; TCRdb keeps only in-frame clonotypes and omits some of them. This table has about 6,800 clones, 70% to 90% appearing once. The time point here: recipient sample about 28 days before transplant, after cytoreduction. The material sequenced was peripheral blood mononuclear cells, taken before stem cell transplant. The receptors derive from a man under 40 with acute myeloid leukemia. Some clones in this sample may be carry-over from other donors' samples.

The chain has TRBV9 and TRBJ2-7, with 7 bases identical to TRBD2. The CDR3 consists of 15 residues. After removal of 2 bases from V and 2 bases from J, the junction contained 7 bases not matched to a gene. Germline V gives CDR1 SGDLS, CDR2 YYNGEE. CDR3 DNA: TGTGCCAGCAGCGTCGGGGCGGGGGACCCCTACGAGCAGTACTTC. Translated: CASSVGAGDPYEQYF.

The chain links TRBV7-2 to TRBJ2-1; D gene uncertain. Trimming shortened V by 5 bases and J by 0 bases, and 11 bases separated the two germline ends. CDR1 and CDR2 from the germline V gene are SGHTA and FQGNSA. The CDR3 covers 15 residues. The CDR3 protein is CASSPRQSSYNEQFF. The DNA for the CDR3 is TGTGCCAGCAGCCCACGTCAGAGCTCCTACAATGAGCAGTTCTTC.

The V gene is TRBV28, the J gene TRBJ2-7; the match to TRBD1 covers 10 bases. Germline V gene lookup returns CDR1 MDHEN and CDR2 SYDVKM. This CDR3 contains 13 residues. The CDR3 coding sequence is TGTGTTTCACTCAGGACAGGGGGCTACGAGCAGTACTTC. Its translation is CVSLRTGGYEQYF.

V gene TRBV6-1 combines with J gene TRBJ2-5; the D gene could be TRBD1 or TRBD2 (7 bases each). Germline V gene lookup returns CDR1 MNHNS and CDR2 SASEGT. This CDR3 contains 14 residues. Trimming stripped 3 bases from V and 5 bases from J, with 13 bases between. As DNA, the CDR3 is TGTGCCAGCAGTGAGGGAGGGGGCGGCGAGACCCAGTACTTC. Protein: CASSEGGGGETQYF.

The CDR3 sequence: CAISDPVHSSYNEQFF. The CDR3 DNA sequence: TGTGCCATCAGTGACCCTGTACACAGCTCCTACAATGAGCAGTTCTTC. This chain joins TRBV10-3 and TRBJ2-1; D call uncertain. The germline V and J ends were trimmed by 3 bases and 0 bases, with 12 bases remaining between them. Germline V gene data show CDR1 as ENHRY and CDR2 as SYGVKD. CDR3 length: 16 residues.

This clone was seen a handful of times. This chain connects TRBV4-3 to TRBJ1-2, with 8 bases identical to TRBD1. Germline-derived CDR1 and CDR2 are LGHNA and YSLEER. Germline trimming cut 4 bases from V and 3 bases from J; bases unmatched to any gene: 4. The CDR3 covers 14 residues. This chain's CDR3 is CASSPGQGHYGYTF. DNA of the CDR3: TGCGCCAGCAGCCCTGGACAGGGTCACTATGGCTACACCTTC.

The genes are TRBV29-1 and TRBJ2-1, with D hard to call. Germline V gene lookup returns CDR1 SQVTM and CDR2 ANQGSEA. The CDR3 is made up of 11 amino acids. The ends were cut back, 0 bases at V and 7 bases at J, with 4 bases in the middle. The CDR3 sequence: CSVEDFNEQFF. The CDR3 DNA sequence: TGCAGCGTTGAAGATTTTAATGAGCAGTTCTTC.

CDR3 sequence: CASSDSKTLGRNQPQHF. The CDR3 DNA is TGTGCCAGCAGTGATTCAAAGACATTGGGTAGGAATCAGCCCCAGCATTTT. The gene calls are TRBV6-1 and TRBJ1-5; D uncertain. The CDR3 length is 17 residues. Germline V gene lookup returns CDR1 MNHNS and CDR2 SASEGT. The V gene lost 3 bases and the J gene lost 4 bases, with 19 bases spanning the gap.

The chain employs TRBV19 and TRBJ2-1; 12 nucleotides line up with TRBD2. Per the germline V gene, CDR1 is LNHDA and CDR2 is SQIVND (reference sequence). V shed 0 bases and J 6 bases; nucleotides not matched to a gene: 6. The CDR3 totals 17 residues. The chain's CDR3 is CASSIDISTSGSNEQFF. The CDR3 DNA sequence: TGTGCCAGTAGTATAGATATCTCGACTAGCGGGAGCAATGAGCAGTTCTTC.

The chain combines TRBV6-5 with TRBJ1-5; 8 bases fit TRBD1. In germline, CDR1 is MNHEY, CDR2 SVGAGI. Trimming cost V 0 bases and J 4 bases; bases outside gene matches: 2. CDR3 length: 15 residues. This CDR3 reads CASSYSGQGNQPQHF. The DNA of the CDR3 is TGTGCCAGCAGTTACTCAGGACAGGGAAATCAGCCCCAGCATTTT.

The V and J genes are TRBV9 and TRBJ2-3; 9 bases match TRBD2. J gave up 4 bases and V 5 bases, and 8 bases lay outside the gene matches. The CDR3 contains 15 residues. Germline CDR1 is SGDLS and CDR2 is YYNGEE. The CDR3 region is CASSASSGNADTQYF. CDR3 nucleotides: TGTGCCAGCAGTGCCTCTAGCGGGAACGCAGATACGCAGTATTTT.

The gene calls are TRBV28 and TRBJ1-3; D is unresolved. Looked up from germline, CDR1 is MDHEN and CDR2 is SYDVKM. Trimming cost V 5 bases and J 2 bases, with 7 bases left between them. The CDR3 consists of 13 residues. DNA of the CDR3: TGTGCCAGCAGTCCCCCGCCTGGAAACACCATATATTTT. The encoded protein is CASSPPPGNTIYF.

The rearrangement uses TRBV6-5 and TRBJ1-2, with D perhaps TRBD1 (5 bases). Germline V gives CDR1 MNHEY, CDR2 SVGAGI. Trimming stripped 2 bases from V and 8 bases from J, with 9 bases between. CDR3 length: 12 amino acids. The CDR3 here is CASSYGGEGYTF. CDR3 nucleotides: TGTGCCAGCAGTTACGGAGGGGAGGGCTACACCTTC.